The sequence of this T cell receptor beta chain was determined in a study of blood T cell repertoires in COVID-19. For the study at large: Some COVID-19 samples were acute and others convalescent; all came from the United States, Italy and Spain. In each case, the material was cDNA or gDNA derived from T cells, B-cell-depleted T cells, or PBMCs.

Authors' data handling: Using reference gene primer amplification, nucleated cell counts were estimated. Sequencing was performed with immunoSEQ multiplex PCR; in TCRdb, only in-frame clones are kept and a portion is missing. Clonal size and the V and J genes are those of that table, whereas D and trimming came from the DNA. The sample records 300,000 to 400,000 clones, 85% to 90% being singletons. Material: peripheral blood. This sequence was found in a woman in her 30s with COVID-19, enrolled during active disease.

The CDR3 nucleotides are TGTGCCAGCAGCTTAGGGCCAGGGCTCCTTAGCACAGATACGCAGTATTTT. This translates into CASSLGPGLLSTDTQYF. The chain carries TRBV7-9 and TRBJ2-3; D is possibly TRBD1 (5 bases). This CDR3 spans 17 amino acids. Trimming shortened V by 1 base and J by 0 bases, and 14 bases separated the two germline ends. The germline CDR1 and CDR2 sequences are SEHNR and FQNEAQ (reference sequence).